Listed below are T cell receptor beta chains from one sample, sequenced in a study of T cells after yellow fever vaccination. Via MiXCR, TCRdb re-called the 5' RACE reads, giving one row per CDR3 protein. The repertoire holds under 200,000 distinct CDR3 sequences, with approximately 6.7% as singletons. The input for sequencing was CD4+ T cells sorted from PBMCs, taken 5 to 6 days after the first yellow fever vaccination. These receptors came from a man aged 18 to 29 who received the YFV17D yellow fever vaccine. Both conserved end residues are part of each CDR3. The D gene is left open where the match is weak. Size is stated for part of the rows, as once, few or many counts, or as a class when the clone is expanded.

clone size	D gene	V gene	J gene	CDR3 length	CDR3 protein	CDR3 DNA
many	TRBD1	TRBV7-9	TRBJ1-2	17	CASSLARTGGAGYGYTF	TGTGCCAGCAGCTTGGCCAGGACAGGGGGCGCGGGGTATGGCTACACCTTC
many	-	TRBV15	TRBJ2-2	14	CATSPRQAPGELFF	TGTGCCACCAGCCCCAGACAGGCCCCCGGGGAGCTGTTTTTT
many	-	TRBV7-9	TRBJ1-6	15	CASSLGRGDNSPLHF	TGTGCCAGCAGCTTAGGGAGGGGGGATAATTCACCCCTCCACTTT
few	TRBD1	TRBV12-3/TRBV12-4	TRBJ2-1	14	CASSKTGAVVEQFF	TGTGCCAGCAGTAAGACAGGGGCGGTCGTTGAGCAGTTCTTC
few	-	TRBV6-1	TRBJ1-3	15	CASSEAGGDGNTIYF	TGTGCCAGCAGTGAAGCGGGAGGAGATGGAAACACCATATATTTT
many	-	TRBV18	TRBJ1-5	13	CASSQAGNQPQHF	TGTGCCAGCTCACAGGCAGGCAATCAGCCCCAGCATTTT
many	TRBD1	TRBV5-4	TRBJ2-7	12	CASSSDRDEQYF	TGTGCCAGCAGCTCCGACAGGGACGAGCAGTACTTC
-	-	TRBV6-5	TRBJ1-5	17	CASSYSRQAVGNQPQHF	TGTGCCAGCAGTTACTCGAGACAGGCCGTGGGCAATCAGCCCCAGCATTTT
-	-	TRBV7-8	TRBJ2-4	13	CASSRGDVNIQYF	TGTGCCAGCAGCCGTGGGGACGTCAACATTCAGTACTTC
many	-	TRBV3-1	TRBJ1-1	12	CASSQAQGSAFF	TGTGCCAGCAGCCAAGCACAGGGTTCAGCTTTCTTT
-	-	TRBV18	TRBJ1-6	13	CASSPRSDSPLHF	TGTGCCAGCTCACCACGGAGTGACTCACCCCTCCACTTT
many	TRBD1	TRBV5-1	TRBJ2-3	17	CASSLVNRGPPSDTQYF	TGCGCCAGCAGCTTGGTGAACAGGGGGCCTCCGTCAGATACGCAGTATTTT
-	-	TRBV30	TRBJ2-7	13	CAWRRGALYEQYF	TGTGCCTGGCGACGGGGAGCACTTTACGAGCAGTACTTC
few	-	TRBV2	TRBJ2-7	17	CASILSLQSISRDEQYF	TGTGCCAGCATTCTTTCCCTACAGAGCATATCTAGAGACGAGCAGTACTTC
few	TRBD2	TRBV7-9	TRBJ2-1	14	CASSIAGSYNEQFF	TGTGCCAGCAGTATAGCGGGGAGCTACAATGAGCAGTTCTTC
-	TRBD1	TRBV2	TRBJ2-7	17	CASSELLGTALFYEQYF	TGTGCCAGCAGTGAATTATTAGGGACAGCCCTTTTCTACGAGCAGTACTTC
many	TRBD1	TRBV18	TRBJ1-2	13	CASSPGTGYGYTF	TGTGCCAGCTCACCTGGGACAGGTTATGGCTACACCTTC
many	-	TRBV4-1	TRBJ2-3	15	CASSPLGGRSDTQYF	TGCGCCAGCAGTCCCCTTGGTGGGAGGTCAGATACGCAGTATTTT
many	-	TRBV12-3/TRBV12-4	TRBJ1-1	13	CASSLRHIGEAFF	TGTGCCAGCAGTTTAAGACATATAGGTGAAGCTTTCTTT
many	-	TRBV7-9	TRBJ2-4	15	CASSFEGEAKNIQYF	TGTGCCAGCAGCTTCGAGGGGGAGGCCAAAAACATTCAGTACTTC
-	TRBD2	TRBV24-1	TRBJ2-1	17	CATQTGVAGGPYNEQFF	TGTGCCACCCAGACGGGGGTAGCGGGGGGACCCTACAATGAGCAGTTCTTC
few	-	TRBV7-3	TRBJ1-1	13	CASSSSQNTEAFF	TGTGCCAGCAGCTCAAGTCAGAACACTGAAGCTTTCTTT
-	-	TRBV7-2	TRBJ1-6	16	CASSHGRSSYNSPLHF	TGTGCCAGCAGCCACGGACGGAGCTCCTATAATTCACCCCTCCACTTT
many	TRBD2	TRBV20-1	TRBJ2-3	13	CSAPGLGADTQYF	TGCAGTGCCCCGGGACTAGGTGCAGATACGCAGTATTTT
few	TRBD2	TRBV19	TRBJ2-7	15	CASSMGGGSPYEQYF	TGTGCCAGTAGTATGGGCGGGGGTTCACCCTACGAGCAGTACTTC
-	-	TRBV7-8	TRBJ1-2	14	CASSLGDSAIGYTF	TGTGCCAGCAGCCTTGGGGACTCAGCTATCGGCTACACCTTC
few	-	TRBV18	TRBJ2-5	14	CASSPRLYQETQYF	TGTGCCAGCTCACCCCGCCTGTACCAAGAGACCCAGTACTTC
many	-	TRBV6-5	TRBJ1-4	15	CASSLQGLRSEKLFF	TGTGCCAGCAGTTTACAGGGCCTTAGATCTGAAAAACTGTTTTTT
few	-	TRBV10-3	TRBJ2-2	16	CAISVGLARGTGELFF	TGTGCCATCAGTGTTGGCCTAGCGAGGGGCACCGGGGAGCTGTTTTTT
many	TRBD1	TRBV5-6	TRBJ2-5	15	CASSQLGQGLVTQYF	TGTGCCAGCAGCCAACTAGGACAGGGATTGGTGACCCAGTACTTC
-	-	TRBV5-1	TRBJ1-6	16	CASSLDWRNYNSPLHF	TGCGCCAGCAGCTTGGACTGGAGAAACTATAATTCACCCCTCCACTTT
many	-	TRBV7-2	TRBJ2-1	14	CASSFQSSYNEQFF	TGTGCCAGCAGCTTTCAGAGCTCCTACAATGAGCAGTTCTTC
many	-	TRBV10-3	TRBJ2-2	12	CAIQGVTGELFF	TGTGCCATACAGGGTGTTACCGGGGAGCTGTTTTTT
many	-	TRBV5-5	TRBJ1-1	13	CASSTQGYTEAFF	TGTGCCAGCAGCACCCAGGGGTATACTGAAGCTTTCTTT
few	-	TRBV7-2	TRBJ1-1	13	CASSLSGWTEAFF	TGTGCCAGCAGCTTAAGCGGGTGGACTGAAGCTTTCTTT
few	TRBD1	TRBV5-1	TRBJ1-3	15	CASSQGQGAGNTIYF	TGCGCCAGCAGCCAGGGACAGGGAGCTGGAAACACCATATATTTT
few	-	TRBV29-1	TRBJ2-6	14	CSVHDLSGANVLTF	TGCAGCGTTCACGACCTCTCTGGGGCCAACGTCCTGACTTTC
-	-	TRBV29-1	TRBJ2-3	14	CSARGGTGPDTQYF	TGCAGCGCCCGTGGGGGAACGGGACCAGATACGCAGTATTTT